Ten or more counts support the clone carrying this TCR beta chain. The antigen remains unidentified. CDR1 is MNHEY and CDR2 is SMNVEV in the germline V gene (reference sequence). The CDR3 is 13 residues long. V gave up 5 bases and J gave up 8 bases, with 10 bases separating them. The data originate from a study of beta chain features in type 1 diabetes. Expressed TCRB transcripts were sequenced because the isolated RNA had all been reverse transcribed beforehand. The table came from immunoSEQ multiplex PCR; TCRdb's copy has only in-frame clones and leaves some out. The sample has about 120,000 clones, 15% to 20% seen once. Study-wide findings and caveats: The study found fewer insertions and more deletions at VDJ junctions in type 1 diabetes patients. Shortening that was moderate but significant affected the TCRB CDR3s of Type 1 diabetes patients in all four CD4+ subsets.

The sequence was collected from a man aged 25 to 40 with type 1 diabetes. The J gene is TRBJ1-6, the V gene TRBV27, with D unresolved. Sequencing was performed on central memory CD4+ T cells from blood. The chain's CDR3 is CASSGRRYSPLHF. In nucleotides, the CDR3 is TGTGCCAGCAGTGGACGGAGGTATTCACCCCTCCACTTT.